This T cell receptor beta chain was identified in a study of blood T cell repertoires in COVID-19. The CDR3 runs to 12 residues. Germline assignment: CDR1 KGHSH and CDR2 LQKENI. Trimming removed 5 bases at V and 8 bases at J, with 12 bases between. Profiling relied on immunoSEQ multiplex PCR, and the TCRdb table lists in-frame clones only, not all of them. This sample has fewer than 45,000 clones, with around 85% found just once. This clone was recorded only once. The sequenced sample was peripheral blood. The receptor comes from a woman at least 80 years old with acute or convalescent COVID-19. The rearrangement joins TRBV18 to TRBJ1-1; D is perhaps TRBD1 (6 bases). CDR3 residues: CASSNKQGEAFF. DNA for the CDR3: TGTGCCAGCTCAAACAAACAGGGCGAAGCTTTCTTT.